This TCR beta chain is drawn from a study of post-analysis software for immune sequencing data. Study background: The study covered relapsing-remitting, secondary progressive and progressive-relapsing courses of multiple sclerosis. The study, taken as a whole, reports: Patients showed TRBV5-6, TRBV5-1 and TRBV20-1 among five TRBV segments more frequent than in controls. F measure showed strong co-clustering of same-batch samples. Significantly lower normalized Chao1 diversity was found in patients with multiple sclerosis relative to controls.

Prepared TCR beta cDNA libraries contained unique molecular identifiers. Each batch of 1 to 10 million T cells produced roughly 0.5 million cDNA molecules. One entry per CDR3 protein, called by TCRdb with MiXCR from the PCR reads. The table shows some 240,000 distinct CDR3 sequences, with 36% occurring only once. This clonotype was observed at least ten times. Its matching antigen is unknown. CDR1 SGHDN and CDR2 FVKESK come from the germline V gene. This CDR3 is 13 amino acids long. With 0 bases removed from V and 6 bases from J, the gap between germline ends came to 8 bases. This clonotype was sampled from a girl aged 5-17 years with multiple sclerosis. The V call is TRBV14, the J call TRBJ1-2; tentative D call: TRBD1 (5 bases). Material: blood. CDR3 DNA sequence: TGTGCCAGCAGCCAAGACAGGGTGAATGGCTACACCTTC. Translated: CASSQDRVNGYTF. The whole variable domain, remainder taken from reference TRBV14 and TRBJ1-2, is EAGVTQFPSHSVIEKGQTVTLRCDPISGHDNLYWYRRVMGKEIKFLLHFVKESKQDESGMPNNRFLAERTGGTYSTLKVQPAELEDSGVYFCASSQDRVNGYTFGSGTRLTVV.